Following are 18 T cell receptor beta chains from one sample sequenced in a study of cytomegalovirus exposure and HLA in healthy donors. PCR amplification relied on 60 Vbeta primers (plus 13 Jbeta primers). TCRdb's table, derived via immunoSEQ multiplex PCR, lists solely in-frame clones and lacks some. There are 250,000 or so clones in the sample; 75% to 85% occur only once, and about 7.5% lies in the top ten. The specimen was PBMCs. Receptor source: a woman aged 55 to 70 in good health and CMV-seropositive.

This clone is a singleton in its sample. CDR3: CASSDQGMMNTEAFF. For the CDR3, the DNA is TGTGCCAGCAGTGATCAGGGAATGATGAACACTGAAGCTTTCTTT. The chain has TRBV2 and TRBJ1-1; a possible D gene is TRBD1 (5 bases). The CDR3 has 15 amino acids. The V and J ends lost 3 bases and 0 bases respectively, with 11 bases between them. Per germline, CDR1 SNHLY and CDR2 FYNNEI.

The chain employs TRBV25-1 and TRBJ1-6; no definite D call. The germline V gene has CDR1 MGHDK and CDR2 SYGVNS. This CDR3 region has 11 residues. V was pared by 2 bases and J by 16 bases, with 9 bases between. This CDR3 is CASSETRALHF. CDR3 DNA: TGTGCCAGCAGTGAAACGAGAGCTCTCCACTTT.

The rearrangement uses TRBV27 and TRBJ2-7; a possible D gene is TRBD2 (5 bases). Trimming pared 6 bases from V and 3 bases from J, leaving 6 bases between. CDR3 length: 11 residues. CDR1 MNHEY and CDR2 SMNVEV come from the germline V gene (reference sequence). The CDR3 is CASSGLYEQYF. The CDR3, as DNA: TGTGCCAGCAGCGGACTCTACGAGCAGTACTTC.

A remark on this clone: A junction end diverges from the germline sequence, so it may reflect a read error. Within the sample, other DNA sequences also encode this same CDR3. The chain recombines TRBV4-1 with TRBJ1-4, with D possibly being TRBD1 (5 bases). Germline V gene lookup returns CDR1 MGHRA and CDR2 YSYEKL. The CDR3 length is 18 residues. The CDR3 spells CASSPGQGRSATNEKLFF. The CDR3 DNA is TGCGCCAGCAGCCCCGGGCAGGGCCGATCTGCAACTAACGAAAAACTGTTTTTT.

The chain links TRBV6-5 to TRBJ1-2; 7 bases map to TRBD1. Germline CDR1 MNHEY, CDR2 SVGAGI. The J segment lost 2 bases and the V segment lost 2 bases, leaving 5 bases of the junction unmatched. The CDR3 sequence is 15 residues long. The CDR3 loop reads CASSYLGQQNYGYTF. In nucleotides, the CDR3 is TGTGCCAGCAGTTACCTGGGACAGCAGAACTATGGCTACACCTTC.

The chain carries TRBV6-1 and TRBJ2-5; TRBD1 matches at 8 bases. CDR1 MNHNS and CDR2 SASEGT come from the germline V gene. V gave up 6 bases and J gave up 7 bases; unmatched junction bases: 7. CDR3 length: 13 residues. The CDR3 DNA reads as TGTGCCAGCAGCGTCGGACAGGGAGGGACCCAGTACTTC. This translates into CASSVGQGGTQYF.

This chain uses TRBV18 with TRBJ1-5, with D unresolved. The CDR3 sequence is 14 residues long. CDR1 is KGHSH and CDR2 is LQKENI in the germline V gene. V was cut by 3 bases and J by 4 bases, with 10 bases left in between. The CDR3 DNA sequence: TGTGCCAGCTCACCTGGAGCTAAGAATCAGCCCCAGCATTTT. It codes for CASSPGAKNQPQHF.

The rearrangement links TRBV2 to TRBJ2-7; tentative D call: TRBD1 (6 bases). Deletions cut 7 bases from V and 4 bases from J, with 11 bases between. The germline V gene has CDR1 SNHLY and CDR2 FYNNEI. This CDR3 spans 12 amino acids. The CDR3 spells CASTQGLYEQYF. The CDR3 DNA is TGTGCCAGCACGCAGGGGCTGTACGAGCAGTACTTC.

J is TRBJ1-6 and V is TRBV27; 7 positions agree with TRBD1. This CDR3 comprises 13 residues. V dropped 5 bases and J dropped 13; count of bases not matched to a gene: 8. In germline, CDR1 is MNHEY, CDR2 SMNVEV (reference sequence). CDR3 bases: TGTGCCAGCAGTCACAAACAGGGGTTCCCCCTCCACTTT. Amino acids: CASSHKQGFPLHF.

The chain links TRBV2 to TRBJ1-2; 8 bases agree with TRBD1. The CDR3 sequence is 13 residues long. CDR1 SNHLY and CDR2 FYNNEI come from the germline V gene. Trimming removed 8 bases from V and 6 bases from J; junction bases left unmatched: 8. CDR3 nucleotide sequence: TGTGCCAGCGGACAGGGCCACCTCAATGGCTACACCTTC. Its translation: CASGQGHLNGYTF.

The gene calls are TRBV28 and TRBJ1-5; D is perhaps TRBD1 (6 bases). Germline V gene sequence: CDR1 MDHEN, CDR2 SYDVKM. V lost 5 bases, J lost 3 bases, and 17 bases lay in between. CDR3 length equals 16 residues. CDR3 protein: CASSLGQTSANQPQHF. The CDR3 nucleotides are TGTGCCAGCAGTCTCGGACAGACCAGTGCCAATCAGCCCCAGCATTTT. The variable domain in full, with the rest retrieved from reference TRBV28 and TRBJ1-5, is DVKVTQSSRYLVKRTGEKVFLECVQDMDHENMFWYRQDPGLGLRLIYFSYDVKMKEKGDIPEGYSVSREKKERFSLILESASTNQTSMYLCASSLGQTSANQPQHFGDGTRLSIL.

This clone was counted only a few times. The V and J genes are TRBV30 and TRBJ2-2; 9 nucleotides agree with TRBD2. J was trimmed by 0 bases and V by 4 bases; bases with no gene match: 3. The CDR3 contains 15 residues. CDR1 and CDR2 (germline): GTSNPN, SVGIG (reference sequence). CDR3 protein: CAWTRTSANTGELFF. CDR3 DNA sequence: TGTGCCTGGACACGGACTAGCGCGAACACCGGGGAGCTGTTTTTT.

This clone was detected a few times. The V call is TRBV15, the J call TRBJ2-3; maybe TRBD2 (6 bases). Trimming shortened V by 0 bases and J by 8 bases, and 15 bases separated the two germline ends. CDR1 is LNHNV, CDR2 YYDKDF, per germline (reference sequence). CDR3 length: 15 amino acids. CDR3 in amino acids: CATSRDRQSAGTQYF. CDR3 coding DNA: TGTGCCACCAGCAGAGATAGACAGTCAGCGGGTACGCAGTATTTT.

The chain joins TRBV5-1 to TRBJ2-5; D remains unclear. This CDR3 is 13 amino acids long. Germline lookup yields CDR1 SGHRS and CDR2 YFSETQ. V lost 5 bases to trimming and J lost 1 base, with 9 bases between them. The CDR3 region is CASRNGFQETQYF. CDR3 DNA: TGCGCCAGCAGAAACGGTTTCCAAGAGACCCAGTACTTC.

The V gene is TRBV11-2, the J gene TRBJ1-1, with TRBD1 matching over 7 bases. V lost 4 bases, J lost 1 base, and 6 bases stayed unmatched. This CDR3 has 15 amino acids. CDR1 is SGHAT and CDR2 is FQNNGV in the germline V gene. The CDR3 loop is CASSSDRRQNTEAFF. CDR3 coding DNA: TGTGCCAGCAGCTCGGACAGGAGACAGAACACTGAAGCTTTCTTT.

The chain is built from TRBV27 and TRBJ2-5, with 10 nucleotides matching TRBD2. The CDR3 runs to 14 residues. CDR1 MNHEY and CDR2 SMNVEV come from the germline V gene (reference sequence). With V trimmed by 8 bases and J by 5 bases, 8 bases remained unmatched. CDR3 protein: CASGPLAGEETQYF. CDR3 sequence (DNA): TGTGCCAGCGGACCTCTAGCGGGAGAGGAGACCCAGTACTTC.

The genes are TRBV28 and TRBJ2-7, with 7 nucleotides matching TRBD2. The J segment lost 1 base and the V segment lost 7 bases, leaving 13 bases of the junction unmatched. The CDR3 extends over 16 amino acids. Germline CDR1 MDHEN, CDR2 SYDVKM. The CDR3 sequence: CASTQGAGEISYEQYF. CDR3 coding DNA: TGTGCCAGCACCCAAGGGGCGGGAGAAATTTCCTACGAGCAGTACTTC. The complete variable domain, with remaining parts taken from reference TRBV28 and TRBJ2-7, reads DVKVTQSSRYLVKRTGEKVFLECVQDMDHENMFWYRQDPGLGLRLIYFSYDVKMKEKGDIPEGYSVSREKKERFSLILESASTNQTSMYLCASTQGAGEISYEQYFGPGTRLTVT.

This rearrangement joins TRBV28 to TRBJ2-1; D is possibly TRBD2 (8 bases). V lost 6 bases and J lost 14, with 23 bases in between. Germline V gene data show CDR1 as MDHEN and CDR2 as SYDVKM. This CDR3 comprises 14 residues. CDR3 coding DNA: TGTGCCAGCAGCCGAGACAGGGCCCTAGCGGGCAAGTTCTTC. Encoded protein: CASSRDRALAGKFF.